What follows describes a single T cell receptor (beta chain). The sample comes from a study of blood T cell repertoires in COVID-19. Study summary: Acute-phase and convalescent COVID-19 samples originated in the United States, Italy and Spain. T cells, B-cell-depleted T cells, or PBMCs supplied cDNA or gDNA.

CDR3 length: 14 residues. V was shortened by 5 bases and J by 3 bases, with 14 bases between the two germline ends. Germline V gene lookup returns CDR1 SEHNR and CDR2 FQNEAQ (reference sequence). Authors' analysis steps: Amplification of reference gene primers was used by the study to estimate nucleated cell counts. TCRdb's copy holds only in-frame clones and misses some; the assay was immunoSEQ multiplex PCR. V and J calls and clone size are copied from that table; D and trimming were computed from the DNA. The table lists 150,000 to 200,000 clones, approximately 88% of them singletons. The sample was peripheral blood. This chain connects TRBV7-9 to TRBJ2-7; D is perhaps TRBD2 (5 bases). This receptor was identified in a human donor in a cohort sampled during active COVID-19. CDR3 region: CASSHGPTNYEQYF. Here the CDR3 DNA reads TGTGCCAGCAGCCATGGACCGACTAACTACGAGCAGTACTTC.